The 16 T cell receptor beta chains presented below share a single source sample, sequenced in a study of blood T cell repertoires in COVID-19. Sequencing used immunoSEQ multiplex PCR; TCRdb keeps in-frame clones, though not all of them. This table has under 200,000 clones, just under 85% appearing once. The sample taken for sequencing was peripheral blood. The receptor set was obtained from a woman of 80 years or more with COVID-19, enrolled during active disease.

CDR3 amino acids: CASSLGLAGGPNTGELFF. The CDR3 region has the DNA TGTGCCAGCAGCTTGGGACTAGCGGGGGGGCCGAACACCGGGGAGCTGTTTTTT. The chain employs TRBV5-4 and TRBJ2-2, with 14 nucleotides matching TRBD2. The CDR3 consists of 18 residues. With V trimmed by 0 bases and J by 0 bases, 1 base remained unmatched. Germline V gives CDR1 SGHNT, CDR2 YYREEE (reference sequence).

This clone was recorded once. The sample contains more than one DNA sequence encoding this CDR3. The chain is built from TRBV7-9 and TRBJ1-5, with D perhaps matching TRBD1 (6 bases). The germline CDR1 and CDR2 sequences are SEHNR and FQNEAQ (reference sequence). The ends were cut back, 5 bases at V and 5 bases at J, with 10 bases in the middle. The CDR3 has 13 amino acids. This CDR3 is CASSIQGDQPQHF. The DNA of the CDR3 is TGTGCCAGCAGCATACAGGGAGATCAGCCCCAGCATTTT.

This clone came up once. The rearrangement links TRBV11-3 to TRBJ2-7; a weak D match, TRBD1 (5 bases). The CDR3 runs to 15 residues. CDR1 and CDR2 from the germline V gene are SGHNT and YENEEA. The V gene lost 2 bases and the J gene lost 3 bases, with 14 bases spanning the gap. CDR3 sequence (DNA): TGTGCCAGCAGCTTAAGGGGATTTATCGACTACGAGCAGTACTTC. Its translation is CASSLRGFIDYEQYF.

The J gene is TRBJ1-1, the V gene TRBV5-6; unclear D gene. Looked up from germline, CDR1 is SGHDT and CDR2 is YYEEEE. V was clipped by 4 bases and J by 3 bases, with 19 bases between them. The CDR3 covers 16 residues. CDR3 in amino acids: CASSPAFREGDTEAFF. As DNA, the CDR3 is TGTGCCAGCAGCCCCGCGTTCCGAGAGGGAGACACTGAAGCTTTCTTT.

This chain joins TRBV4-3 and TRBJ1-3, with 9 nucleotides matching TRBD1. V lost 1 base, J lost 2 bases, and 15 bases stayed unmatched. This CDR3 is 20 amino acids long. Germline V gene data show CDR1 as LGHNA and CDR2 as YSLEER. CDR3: CASSQVPTRTGVMAGNTIYF. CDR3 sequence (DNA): TGCGCCAGCAGCCAAGTCCCTACGCGGACAGGGGTCATGGCTGGAAACACCATATATTTT.

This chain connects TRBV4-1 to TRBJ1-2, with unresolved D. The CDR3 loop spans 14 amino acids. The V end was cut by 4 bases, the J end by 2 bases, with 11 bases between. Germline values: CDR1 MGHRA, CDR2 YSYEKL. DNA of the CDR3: TGCGCCAGCAGCCCTTCTCCTTCGAACTATGGCTACACCTTC. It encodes CASSPSPSNYGYTF.

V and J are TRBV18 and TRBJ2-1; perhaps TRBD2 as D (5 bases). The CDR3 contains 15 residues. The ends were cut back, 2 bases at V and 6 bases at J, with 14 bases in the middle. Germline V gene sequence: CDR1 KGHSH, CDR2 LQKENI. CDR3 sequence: CASSPVGVSPNEQFF. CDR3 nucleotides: TGTGCCAGCTCACCAGTGGGAGTTTCCCCCAATGAGCAGTTCTTC.

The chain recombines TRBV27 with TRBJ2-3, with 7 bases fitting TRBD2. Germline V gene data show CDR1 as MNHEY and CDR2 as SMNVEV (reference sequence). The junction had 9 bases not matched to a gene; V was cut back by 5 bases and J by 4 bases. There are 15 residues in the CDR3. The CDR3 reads CASSPLAGVSDTQYF. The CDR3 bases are TGTGCCAGCAGTCCGCTTGCGGGAGTTTCAGATACGCAGTATTTT.

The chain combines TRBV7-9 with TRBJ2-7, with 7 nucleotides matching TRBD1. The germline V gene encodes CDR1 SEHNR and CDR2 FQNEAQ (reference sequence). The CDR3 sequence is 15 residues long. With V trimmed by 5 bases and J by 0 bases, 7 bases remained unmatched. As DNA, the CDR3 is TGTGCCAGCAGCCTACAGGGGCCTCCCTCCTACGAGCAGTACTTC. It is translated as CASSLQGPPSYEQYF.

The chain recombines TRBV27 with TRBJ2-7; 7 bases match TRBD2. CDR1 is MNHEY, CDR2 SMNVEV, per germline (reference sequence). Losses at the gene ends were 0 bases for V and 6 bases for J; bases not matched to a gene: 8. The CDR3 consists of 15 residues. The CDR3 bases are TGTGCCAGCAGTTTATCGATGGGGGGGAATGCCGAGCAGTACTTC. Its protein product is CASSLSMGGNAEQYF.

The CDR3: CASSRRDRGYYEQYF. In DNA, the CDR3 is TGTGCCAGCAGCCGCCGGGACAGGGGGTACTACGAGCAGTACTTC. J is TRBJ2-7 and V is TRBV5-4; TRBD1 matches 11 bases. The junction had 6 bases not matched to a gene; V was cut back by 4 bases and J by 3 bases. This CDR3 contains 15 residues. Germline V lookup: CDR1 SGHNT, CDR2 YYREEE (reference sequence). The complete variable domain, with remaining parts taken from reference TRBV5-4 and TRBJ2-7, reads ETGVTQSPTHLIKTRGQQVTLRCSSQSGHNTVSWYQQALGQGPQFIFQYYREEENGRGNFPPRFSGLQFPNYSSELNVNALELDDSALYLCASSRRDRGYYEQYFGPGTRLTVT.

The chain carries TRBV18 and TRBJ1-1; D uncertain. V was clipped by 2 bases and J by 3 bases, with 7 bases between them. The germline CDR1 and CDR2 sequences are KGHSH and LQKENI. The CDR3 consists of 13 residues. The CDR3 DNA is TGTGCCAGCTCACCAATAACGGACACTGAAGCTTTCTTT. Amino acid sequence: CASSPITDTEAFF.

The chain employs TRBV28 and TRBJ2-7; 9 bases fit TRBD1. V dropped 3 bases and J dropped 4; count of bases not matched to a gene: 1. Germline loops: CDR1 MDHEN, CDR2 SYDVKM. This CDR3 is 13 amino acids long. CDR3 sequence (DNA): TGTGCCAGCAGTTTCGACAGGGGGTACGAGCAGTACTTC. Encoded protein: CASSFDRGYEQYF.

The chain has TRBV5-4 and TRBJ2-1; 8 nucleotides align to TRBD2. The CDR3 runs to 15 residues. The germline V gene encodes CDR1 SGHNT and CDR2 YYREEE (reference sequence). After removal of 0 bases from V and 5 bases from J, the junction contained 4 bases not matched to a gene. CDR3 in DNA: TGTGCCAGCAGCTTGGGACTAGCGAGAAACAATGAGCAGTTCTTC. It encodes CASSLGLARNNEQFF.

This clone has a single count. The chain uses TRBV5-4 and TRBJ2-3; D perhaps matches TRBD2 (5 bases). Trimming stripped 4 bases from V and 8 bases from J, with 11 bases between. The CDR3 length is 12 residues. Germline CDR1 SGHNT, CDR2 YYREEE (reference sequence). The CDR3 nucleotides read TGTGCCAGCAGCAACCGGGGATTTACGCAGTATTTT. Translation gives CASSNRGFTQYF.

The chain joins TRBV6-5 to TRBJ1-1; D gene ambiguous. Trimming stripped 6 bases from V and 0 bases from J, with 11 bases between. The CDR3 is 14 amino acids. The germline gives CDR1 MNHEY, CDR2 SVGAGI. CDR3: CASRRAFLNTEAFF. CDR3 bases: TGTGCCAGCAGGAGGGCCTTTTTGAACACTGAAGCTTTCTTT.